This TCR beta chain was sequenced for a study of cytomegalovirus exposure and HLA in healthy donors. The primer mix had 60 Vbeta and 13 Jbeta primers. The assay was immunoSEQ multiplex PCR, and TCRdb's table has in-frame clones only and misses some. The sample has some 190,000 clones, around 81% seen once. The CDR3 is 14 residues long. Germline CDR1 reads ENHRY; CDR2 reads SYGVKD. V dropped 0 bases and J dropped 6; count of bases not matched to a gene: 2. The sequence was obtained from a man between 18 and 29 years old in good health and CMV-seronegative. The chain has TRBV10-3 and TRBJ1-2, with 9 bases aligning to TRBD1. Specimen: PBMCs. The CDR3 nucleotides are TGTGCCATCAGTGAGTCCGGGACAGGGCATGGCTACACCTTC. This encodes CAISESGTGHGYTF.